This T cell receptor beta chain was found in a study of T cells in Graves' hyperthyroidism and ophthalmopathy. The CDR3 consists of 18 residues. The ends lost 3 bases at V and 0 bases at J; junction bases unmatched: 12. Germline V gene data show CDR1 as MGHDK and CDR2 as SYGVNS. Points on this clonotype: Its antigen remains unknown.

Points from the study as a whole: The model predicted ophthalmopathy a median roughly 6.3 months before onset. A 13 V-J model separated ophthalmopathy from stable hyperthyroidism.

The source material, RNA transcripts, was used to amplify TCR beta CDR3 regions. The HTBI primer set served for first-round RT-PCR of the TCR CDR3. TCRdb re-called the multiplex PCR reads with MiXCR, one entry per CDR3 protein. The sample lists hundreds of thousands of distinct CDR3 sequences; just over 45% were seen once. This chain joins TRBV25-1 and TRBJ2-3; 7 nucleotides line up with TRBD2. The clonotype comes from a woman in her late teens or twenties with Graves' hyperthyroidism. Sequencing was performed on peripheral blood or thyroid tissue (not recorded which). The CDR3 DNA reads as TGTGCCAGCAGTGATCAGTCCCAGCGGGGACCTAGCACAGATACGCAGTATTTT. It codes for CASSDQSQRGPSTDTQYF.